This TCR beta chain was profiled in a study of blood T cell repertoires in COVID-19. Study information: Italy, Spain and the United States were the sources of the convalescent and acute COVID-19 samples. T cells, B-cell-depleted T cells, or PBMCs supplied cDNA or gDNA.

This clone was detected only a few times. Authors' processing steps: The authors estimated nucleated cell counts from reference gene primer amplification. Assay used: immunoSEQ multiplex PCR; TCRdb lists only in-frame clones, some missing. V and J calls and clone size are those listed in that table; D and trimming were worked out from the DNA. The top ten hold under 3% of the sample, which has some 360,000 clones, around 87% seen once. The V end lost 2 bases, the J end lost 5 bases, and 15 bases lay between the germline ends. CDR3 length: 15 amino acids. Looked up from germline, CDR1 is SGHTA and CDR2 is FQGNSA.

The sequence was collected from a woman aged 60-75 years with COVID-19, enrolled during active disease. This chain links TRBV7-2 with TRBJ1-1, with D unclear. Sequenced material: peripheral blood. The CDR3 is CASSLHPSRRTEAFF. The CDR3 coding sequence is TGTGCCAGCAGCTTACACCCCAGTAGGAGGACTGAAGCTTTCTTT.